This T cell receptor (beta chain) was documented in a study of T cell responses to AZD1222 COVID-19 vaccine. This clone was seen only once. Its antigen is currently unknown. Study-wide results and caveats: Clonal diversity was possibly underestimated, and white British individuals and females predominated among donors.

TCRdb keeps only in-frame clones here, not all; method: immunoSEQ multiplex PCR. The sample yields 84,000 or so clones, about nine tenths seen once. Germline V lookup: CDR1 SGHRS, CDR2 YFSETQ. The length of the CDR3 is 13 residues. The V end was cut by 5 bases, the J end by 8 bases, with 13 bases between. The chain couples TRBV5-1 to TRBJ1-4; D not certain. The sample was peripheral blood, taken 28 days after the second AZD1222 dose. This TCR came from an adult who received the AZD1222 COVID-19 vaccine. In DNA form, the CDR3 reads TGCGCCAGCAGGTCAGAGGGCTCCGAAAAACTGTTTTTT. This encodes CASRSEGSEKLFF.